A single sample gave rise to the 32 T cell receptor beta chains below, sequenced in a study of blood T cell repertoires in COVID-19. TCRdb's copy holds only in-frame clones and misses some; the assay was immunoSEQ multiplex PCR. The sample lists roughly 100,000 clones, approximately 80% seen once, with approximately 15% in the top ten. Source material: peripheral blood. The receptors stem from a woman at least 80 years old with acute or convalescent COVID-19.

This sequence joins TRBV10-3 and TRBJ2-3; D perhaps matches TRBD1 (6 bases). Germline-derived CDR1 and CDR2 are ENHRY and SYGVKD. This CDR3 comprises 15 residues. Trimming took off 0 bases at V and 2 bases at J, with 9 bases between the two ends. CDR3 nucleotides: TGTGCCATCAGTGAGTCCACAGGGAACACAGATACGCAGTATTTT. It translates to CAISESTGNTDTQYF.

The CDR3: CATSSGGSNTGELFF. CDR3 DNA: TGTGCCACCTCCTCGGGCGGGTCGAACACCGGGGAGCTGTTTTTT. The gene calls are TRBV21-1 and TRBJ2-2; the D segment call TRBD2 is taken from the table without a DNA check. TRBV21-1 is a documented pseudogene. The CDR3 covers 15 residues.

V and J are TRBV28 and TRBJ2-5; D is possibly TRBD1 (6 bases). CDR1 and CDR2 from the germline V gene are MDHEN and SYDVKM. V was clipped by 2 bases and J by 7 bases, with 14 bases between them. The CDR3 length is 14 residues. Here the CDR3 reads CASSLTGKGVTQYF. The CDR3 DNA reads as TGTGCCAGCAGTTTAACAGGGAAGGGTGTGACCCAGTACTTC.

DNA of the CDR3: TGTGCCAGCAGCTTGTCCGGGAGGTCGAACACCGGGGAGCTGTTTTTT. As protein: CASSLSGRSNTGELFF. The J gene is TRBJ2-2, the V gene TRBV5-4; 7 positions match TRBD2. This CDR3 comprises 16 residues. Germline-derived CDR1 and CDR2 are SGHNT and YYREEE (reference sequence). V lost 1 base and J lost 0; bases outside the gene matches: 3. Combining the CDR3 with reference TRBV5-4 and TRBJ2-2 gives the whole variable domain ETGVTQSPTHLIKTRGQQVTLRCSSQSGHNTVSWYQQALGQGPQFIFQYYREEENGRGNFPPRFSGLQFPNYSSELNVNALELDDSALYLCASSLSGRSNTGELFFGEGSRLTVL.

V is TRBV6-1 and J is TRBJ1-2, with D perhaps matching TRBD1 (5 bases). Germline V gene sequence: CDR1 MNHNS, CDR2 SASEGT. The CDR3 loop spans 15 amino acids. The V end lost 2 bases, the J end lost 3 bases, and 13 bases lay between the germline ends. CDR3 bases: TGTGCCAGCAGTGAAAGCAGGGCCGACTACTATGGCTACACCTTC. The encoded protein is CASSESRADYYGYTF.

This sequence joins TRBV29-1 and TRBJ2-1; 9 nucleotides align to TRBD2. The CDR3 sequence is 14 residues long. V gave up 6 bases and J gave up 3 bases; unmatched junction bases: 6. CDR1 is SQVTM and CDR2 is ANQGSEA in the germline V gene. In DNA, the CDR3 is TGCAGCGTGGATAGCGGGAGACTCTACAATGAGCAGTTCTTC. The encoded protein is CSVDSGRLYNEQFF.

The rearrangement links TRBV13 to TRBJ2-7; a weak D match, TRBD2 (7 bases). The CDR3 consists of 14 residues. V gave up 3 bases and J gave up 5 bases, with 14 bases separating them. From germline, CDR1 is PRHDT and CDR2 FYEKMQ (reference sequence). The CDR3 protein is CASSLRGRVDEQYV. Written as DNA, the CDR3 is TGTGCCAGCAGCTTGAGGGGGAGGGTAGACGAGCAGTACGTC.

This chain joins TRBV19 and TRBJ2-3, with 12 bases identical to TRBD2. The CDR3 runs 15 residues. The V gene's germline CDR1 is LNHDA and CDR2 SQIVND (reference sequence). V lost 6 bases, J lost 4 bases, and 5 bases stayed unmatched. The CDR3 coding sequence is TGTGCCAGTAGGCGGACTAGCGGGATGTCAGATACGCAGTATTTT. It codes for CASRRTSGMSDTQYF.

CDR3 sequence reads: CAISLAGLSYEQYF. The CDR3 DNA sequence: TGTGCCATCAGTTTAGCGGGACTATCCTACGAGCAGTACTTC. The chain carries TRBV10-3 and TRBJ2-7; 8 bases align to TRBD2. The junction had 4 bases not matched to a gene; V was cut back by 5 bases and J by 1 base. CDR1 is ENHRY, CDR2 SYGVKD, per germline. The CDR3 loop spans 14 amino acids.

The V call is TRBV11-2, the J call TRBJ2-5; tentative D call: TRBD2 (5 bases). CDR1 SGHAT and CDR2 FQNNGV come from the germline V gene. The CDR3 is made up of 13 amino acids. Trimming cost V 3 bases and J 5 bases, with 10 bases left between them. The CDR3 reads CASSFGWEETQYF. The CDR3 coding sequence is TGTGCCAGCAGCTTTGGTTGGGAGGAGACCCAGTACTTC.

The V and J genes are TRBV6-4 and TRBJ2-1; 10 bases agree with TRBD2. Germline V CDR1 and CDR2: MRHNA, SNTAGT. This CDR3 is built from 16 residues. The V segment lost 0 bases and the J segment 7 bases; nucleotides outside the gene matches: 6. This CDR3 is CASSDSFSGRLNEQFF. In DNA form, the CDR3 reads TGTGCCAGCAGTGACTCGTTTAGCGGGAGGTTGAATGAGCAGTTCTTC.

The chain carries TRBV24-1 and TRBJ1-1; the match to TRBD1 covers 9 bases. Germline values: CDR1 KGHDR, CDR2 SFDVKD. This CDR3 is built from 16 residues. Losses at the gene ends were 4 bases for V and 4 bases for J; bases not matched to a gene: 9. DNA of the CDR3: TGTGCCACCAGTGACTCGGGGGACAGGGACCCCACTGAAGCTTTCTTT. Protein sequence: CATSDSGDRDPTEAFF.

The chain is built from TRBV19 and TRBJ2-7, with D perhaps TRBD2 (6 bases). CDR3 length equals 15 residues. Germline assignment: CDR1 LNHDA and CDR2 SQIVND (reference sequence). The ends were cut back, 3 bases at V and 3 bases at J, with 15 bases in the middle. DNA for the CDR3: TGTGCCAGTAGTATGGGGGAGGCTTTTCTCTACGAGCAGTACTTC. Protein: CASSMGEAFLYEQYF.

The V call is TRBV5-6, the J call TRBJ1-2; D gene ambiguous. With 3 bases removed from V and 1 base from J, the gap between germline ends came to 10 bases. The CDR3 contains 14 residues. Germline V CDR1 and CDR2: SGHDT, YYEEEE. The CDR3 loop reads CASSSLESNYGYTF. CDR3 DNA sequence: TGTGCCAGCAGCTCCCTGGAGAGTAACTATGGCTACACCTTC.

The V gene is TRBV28, the J gene TRBJ2-7; D might be TRBD1 (6 bases). Germline V gives CDR1 MDHEN, CDR2 SYDVKM. V lost 4 bases, J lost 4 bases, and 11 bases lay in between. CDR3 length: 13 amino acids. The CDR3 loop is CASSSGTIYEQYF. Written as DNA, the CDR3 is TGTGCCAGCAGTTCCGGGACAATATACGAGCAGTACTTC. The variable domain in full, with the rest retrieved from reference TRBV28 and TRBJ2-7, is DVKVTQSSRYLVKRTGEKVFLECVQDMDHENMFWYRQDPGLGLRLIYFSYDVKMKEKGDIPEGYSVSREKKERFSLILESASTNQTSMYLCASSSGTIYEQYFGPGTRLTVT.

The chain couples TRBV28 to TRBJ2-3; 10 positions match TRBD2. V shed 1 base and J 4 bases; nucleotides not matched to a gene: 5. CDR1 is MDHEN, CDR2 SYDVKM, per germline. This CDR3 has 16 residues. The CDR3 coding sequence is TGTGCCAGCAGTTTATCTAGCGGGAGTTGGGCAGATACGCAGTATTTT. The encoded protein is CASSLSSGSWADTQYF.

The gene calls are TRBV2 and TRBJ1-1, with no clear D. CDR1 and CDR2 (germline): SNHLY, FYNNEI. This CDR3 has 13 amino acids. Trimming stripped 8 bases from V and 4 bases from J, with 14 bases between. CDR3 protein: CASYRTELTEAFF. The CDR3 coding sequence is TGTGCCAGCTACAGAACCGAACTCACTGAAGCTTTCTTT.

This clone was seen only a few times. This chain uses TRBV5-1 with TRBJ1-1; D is undetermined. Germline V lookup: CDR1 SGHRS, CDR2 YFSETQ. Trimming took 2 bases from V and 6 from J, leaving 17 bases between them. The CDR3 is 15 amino acids. The chain's CDR3 is CASSLSLTTESEAFF. The CDR3 DNA sequence: TGCGCCAGCAGCTTAAGTCTCACTACGGAATCTGAAGCTTTCTTT.

On this clone: This sample also contains other DNA sequences that code for the same CDR3. This CDR3 reads CASSSGYQPQHF. For the CDR3, the DNA is TGTGCCAGCAGCTCAGGTTATCAGCCCCAGCATTTT. The gene calls are TRBV12-3 or TRBV12-4 and TRBJ1-5; D gene unclear. CDR3 length equals 12 residues. Trimming took off 6 bases at V and 5 bases at J, with 8 bases between the two ends.

The chain is built from TRBV5-6 and TRBJ2-5; tentatively, D is TRBD1 (7 bases). The CDR3 is 15 residues long. Trimming took off 0 bases at V and 4 bases at J, with 13 bases between the two ends. From germline, CDR1 is SGHDT and CDR2 YYEEEE. The CDR3 DNA sequence: TGTGCCAGCAGCTTGGGACAGGGAGGTGGAGAGACCCAGTACTTC. It yields the protein CASSLGQGGGETQYF.

V and J are TRBV2 and TRBJ2-2; perhaps TRBD2 as D (6 bases). This CDR3 spans 13 amino acids. CDR1 is SNHLY and CDR2 is FYNNEI in the germline V gene. Trimming cost V 4 bases and J 5 bases, with 8 bases left between them. CDR3 in DNA: TGTGCCAGCAGTGCTAGCGCGACCGGGGAGCTGTTTTTT. This gives the protein CASSASATGELFF.

The CDR3 reads CASSSLSGGSTDTQYF. CDR3 DNA: TGTGCCAGCAGCTCCCTCAGCGGGGGTAGCACAGATACGCAGTATTTT. This sequence joins TRBV7-6 and TRBJ2-3; 8 bases are a match to TRBD2. Germline V gene sequence: CDR1 SGHVS, CDR2 FNYEAQ. The CDR3 covers 16 residues. J lost 0 bases, V lost 4 bases, and 6 bases had no gene match. The full variable domain, with the rest looked up from reference TRBV7-6 and TRBJ2-3, is GAGVSQSPRYKVTKRGQDVALRCDPISGHVSLYWYRQALGQGPEFLTYFNYEAQQDKSGLPNDRFSAERPEGSISTLTIQRTEQRDSAMYRCASSSLSGGSTDTQYFGPGTRLTVL.

The chain is built from TRBV7-2 and TRBJ1-1, with a weak D call TRBD1 (5 bases). This CDR3 spans 15 amino acids. CDR1 is SGHTA and CDR2 is FQGNSA in the germline V gene. Trimming took 0 bases from V and 5 from J, leaving 13 bases between them. The CDR3 DNA follows: TGTGCCAGCAGCTTAGCGCGGCAGGGAGGGACTGAAGCTTTCTTT. It translates to CASSLARQGGTEAFF. Full variable domain (missing parts from reference TRBV7-2 and TRBJ1-1): GAGVSQSPSNKVTEKGKDVELRCDPISGHTALYWYRQSLGQGLEFLIYFQGNSAPDKSGLPSDRFSAERTGGSVSTLTIQRTQQEDSAVYLCASSLARQGGTEAFFGQGTRLTVV.

The chain employs TRBV4-1 and TRBJ1-2; D unresolved. The V and J ends lost 4 bases and 0 bases respectively, with 12 bases between them. This CDR3 spans 15 amino acids. Per the germline V gene, CDR1 is MGHRA and CDR2 is YSYEKL. The CDR3 sequence: CASSPSSEANYGYTF. CDR3 nucleotide sequence: TGCGCCAGCAGCCCCTCTTCAGAAGCTAACTATGGCTACACCTTC.

The chain carries TRBV4-1 and TRBJ2-5, with D maybe TRBD1 (6 bases). V lost 1 base, J lost 4 bases, and 13 bases lay in between. The CDR3 has 15 amino acids. CDR1 and CDR2 from the germline V gene are MGHRA and YSYEKL. CDR3 DNA: TGCGCCAGCAGCCAAGGGGGCAGGGGAACAGAGACCCAGTACTTC. Its translation is CASSQGGRGTETQYF.

This rearrangement joins TRBV6-6 to TRBJ2-1, with 13 bases matching TRBD2. This CDR3 is built from 16 residues. Germline V lookup: CDR1 MNHNY, CDR2 SVGAGI (reference sequence). V gave up 2 bases and J gave up 3 bases; unmatched junction bases: 1. This CDR3 is CASSYRTSGSYNEQFF. For the CDR3, the DNA is TGTGCCAGCAGTTACCGGACTAGCGGGAGCTACAATGAGCAGTTCTTC.

The chain links TRBV7-2 to TRBJ2-1, with 10 bases matching TRBD2. From germline, CDR1 is SGHTA and CDR2 FQGNSA. Trimming cost V 5 bases and J 5 bases; bases outside gene matches: 6. CDR3 size: 15 residues. DNA of the CDR3: TGTGCCAGCAGCCAAACTAGCGGGACAAACAATGAGCAGTTCTTC. Translation gives CASSQTSGTNNEQFF.

The J gene is TRBJ2-1, the V gene TRBV19, with 9 positions matching TRBD2. Per the germline V gene, CDR1 is LNHDA and CDR2 is SQIVND (reference sequence). J was trimmed by 10 bases and V by 6 bases; bases with no gene match: 13. The CDR3 loop spans 15 amino acids. The CDR3: CASRRDSVAGEEQFF. In DNA, the CDR3 is TGTGCCAGTAGAAGGGACTCTGTAGCGGGAGAGGAGCAGTTCTTC.

V is TRBV10-2 and J is TRBJ1-3; D unclear. The CDR3 covers 12 residues. The germline gives CDR1 WSHSY, CDR2 SAAADI. V was cut by 2 bases and J by 5 bases, with 4 bases left in between. The CDR3 DNA reads as TGCGCCAGCAGTGAGCCTCGAAACACCATATATTTT. Translating it yields CASSEPRNTIYF.

The V gene is TRBV5-5, the J gene TRBJ2-7; D is unresolved. The length of the CDR3 is 12 residues. The germline V and J ends were trimmed by 1 base and 2 bases, with 4 bases remaining between them. Germline-derived CDR1 and CDR2 are SGHKS and YYEKEE (reference sequence). The DNA for the CDR3 is TGTGCCAGCAGCTTGACTCCCTACGAGCAGTACTTC. It specifies CASSLTPYEQYF.

This clone was seen more than once but under ten times. The sample holds other DNA sequences that translate to the same CDR3. The chain combines TRBV27 with TRBJ1-1; the D is unclear. This CDR3 has 13 residues. Germline CDR1 reads MNHEY; CDR2 reads SMNVEV (reference sequence). The germline V and J ends were trimmed by 0 bases and 3 bases, with 5 bases remaining between them. As DNA, the CDR3 is TGTGCCAGCAGTTTATCGTCCTACACTGAAGCTTTCTTT. Translating it yields CASSLSSYTEAFF.

The chain uses TRBV9 and TRBJ1-3; no clear D gene. CDR1 and CDR2 (germline): SGDLS, YYNGEE. Trimming stripped 4 bases from V and 0 bases from J, with 14 bases between. The CDR3 is 16 amino acids. The CDR3 DNA sequence: TGTGCCAGCAGCCCGAGGGCGGCCGTCTCTGGAAACACCATATATTTT. It is translated as CASSPRAAVSGNTIYF.